One sample yielded the 22 T cell receptor beta chains listed below, sequenced in a study of siplizumab effects on memory and regulatory T cells. TCRdb's table, derived via immunoSEQ multiplex PCR, lists solely in-frame clones and lacks some. Of roughly 62,000 clones in the sample, roughly 85% are singletons; the top ten hold about 0.42%. The sequenced sample consisted of memory CD4+ T cells sorted from blood. These receptors originate from a human donor in good health.

The genes are TRBV5-1 and TRBJ1-6; D not resolved. The V and J ends lost 0 bases and 14 bases respectively, with 15 bases between them. Germline loops: CDR1 SGHRS, CDR2 YFSETQ. The CDR3 contains 14 residues. CDR3 coding DNA: TGCGCCAGCAGCTTGGATACTGCGTCGGGGACCCTCCACTTT. Residues: CASSLDTASGTLHF.

This chain links TRBV28 with TRBJ1-2; D gene unclear. Trimming removed 7 bases from V and 0 bases from J, with 12 bases in between. This CDR3 comprises 14 residues. Germline loops: CDR1 MDHEN, CDR2 SYDVKM. CDR3 sequence reads: CASITPGANYGYTF. CDR3 in DNA: TGTGCCAGCATTACCCCCGGAGCTAACTATGGCTACACCTTC.

The chain links TRBV7-2 to TRBJ2-3; D is unclear. This CDR3 spans 15 amino acids. V dropped 2 bases and J dropped 0 bases, with 9 bases sitting between them. The germline CDR1 and CDR2 sequences are SGHTA and FQGNSA. CDR3 loop: CASSLFVGSTDTQYF. CDR3 DNA: TGTGCCAGCAGCTTATTCGTTGGAAGCACAGATACGCAGTATTTT.

V and J are TRBV9 and TRBJ2-3, with D possibly being TRBD2 (6 bases). This CDR3 comprises 15 residues. V was pared by 0 bases and J by 3 bases, with 11 bases between. Germline CDR1 reads SGDLS; CDR2 reads YYNGEE. The CDR3 DNA reads TGTGCCAGCAGCGTAGCCCCACGGGGGACAGATACGCAGTATTTT. The encoded protein is CASSVAPRGTDTQYF.

This chain uses TRBV5-5 with TRBJ1-2; D is unclear. Germline assignment: CDR1 SGHKS and CDR2 YYEKEE (reference sequence). Trimming pared 4 bases from V and 2 bases from J, leaving 9 bases between. This CDR3 has 13 amino acids. The CDR3 region is CASSVIENYGYTF. CDR3 sequence (DNA): TGTGCCAGCAGCGTGATAGAGAACTATGGCTACACCTTC.

In the case of this clone: The junction does not match germline at one end; this may be a read error. V gene TRBV6-1 combines with J gene TRBJ2-7; the D is unclear. From germline, CDR1 is MNHNS and CDR2 SASEGT. The CDR3 covers 10 residues. DNA for the CDR3: TGTGCCAGCAGTGAAGGTCCCGCTACCTTC. It yields the protein CASSEGPATF.

This clone was counted once. V usage is TRBV2 and J usage is TRBJ1-1; a possible D gene is TRBD1 (6 bases). V was trimmed by 7 bases and J by 1 base, leaving 16 bases between them. Germline CDR1 and CDR2: SNHLY and FYNNEI. There are 15 residues in the CDR3. The DNA of the CDR3 is TGTGCCAGCAAGGGGGGACCAAACCGGAACACTGAAGCTTTCTTT. Protein sequence: CASKGGPNRNTEAFF. Using reference TRBV2 and TRBJ1-1 for the parts outside the CDR3, the full variable domain is EPEVTQTPSHQVTQMGQEVILRCVPISNHLYFYWYRQILGQKVEFLVSFYNNEISEKSEIFDDQFSVERPDGSNFTLKIRSTKLEDSAMYFCASKGGPNRNTEAFFGQGTRLTVV.

J is TRBJ2-7 and V is TRBV7-2; D gene unclear. Germline V gives CDR1 SGHTA, CDR2 FQGNSA. Trimming cost V 3 bases and J 6 bases, with 15 bases left between them. The CDR3 contains 14 residues. The CDR3 nucleotides read TGTGCCAGCAGCTTGCTTTCGGCCGGGCTCGAGCAGTACTTC. The encoded protein is CASSLLSAGLEQYF.

This clone was detected only a few times. The J gene is TRBJ2-7, the V gene TRBV19; 9 nucleotides line up with TRBD1. CDR1 is LNHDA and CDR2 is SQIVND in the germline V gene (reference sequence). J was trimmed by 0 bases and V by 9 bases; bases with no gene match: 3. The CDR3 length is 13 residues. CDR3 DNA sequence: TGTGCCAGCGGACAGGGGAGCTCCTACGAGCAGTACTTC. This codes for CASGQGSSYEQYF.

The chain links TRBV5-5 to TRBJ2-7, with D perhaps TRBD1 (6 bases). Germline CDR1 and CDR2: SGHKS and YYEKEE (reference sequence). V was clipped by 7 bases and J by 5 bases, with 16 bases between them. CDR3 length: 13 residues. The CDR3 reads CASHTTGNHEQYF. In DNA, the CDR3 is TGTGCCAGCCACACCACAGGGAACCACGAGCAGTACTTC.

The V gene is TRBV29-1, the J gene TRBJ1-2; D is undetermined. V lost 7 bases and J lost 0, with 15 bases in between. The CDR3 totals 14 residues. The germline V gene encodes CDR1 SQVTM and CDR2 ANQGSEA. As DNA, the CDR3 is TGCAGCGGGGCCCGCCGTCCGTCTAACTATGGCTACACCTTC. Encoded protein: CSGARRPSNYGYTF.

The V gene is TRBV4-2, the J gene TRBJ1-2; TRBD1 is a possible D gene (5 bases). The CDR3 is 14 amino acids. The V gene's germline CDR1 is LGHNA and CDR2 YNFKEQ. Trimming stripped 3 bases from V and 4 bases from J, with 12 bases between. CDR3: CASSQVREPYGYTF. Written as DNA, the CDR3 is TGTGCCAGCAGCCAGGTCAGGGAGCCCTATGGCTACACCTTC.

The CDR3 reads CASSPRDTRDEQFF. CDR3 coding DNA: TGTGCCAGCAGCCCGAGGGACACACGGGATGAGCAGTTCTTC. V usage is TRBV7-7 and J usage is TRBJ2-1, with a tentative D call TRBD1 (6 bases). From germline, CDR1 is SSHAT and CDR2 FNYEAQ (reference sequence). This CDR3 comprises 14 residues. Trimming took 5 bases from V and 8 from J, leaving 16 bases between them.

The chain recombines TRBV6-5 with TRBJ2-3; 12 bases map to TRBD2. This CDR3 has 15 amino acids. V dropped 6 bases and J dropped 2; count of bases not matched to a gene: 3. Looked up from germline, CDR1 is MNHEY and CDR2 is SVGAGI. The CDR3: CASRRTSGVTDTQYF. The CDR3 DNA is TGTGCCAGCAGACGGACTAGCGGGGTCACAGATACGCAGTATTTT.

CDR3 sequence: CASSSSGTDNSPLHF. CDR3 DNA sequence: TGTGCCAGCAGCTCATCCGGGACGGATAATTCACCCCTCCACTTT. This chain connects TRBV6-4 to TRBJ1-6, with D maybe TRBD1 (5 bases). The V end was cut by 6 bases, the J end by 5 bases, with 14 bases between. Per germline, CDR1 MRHNA and CDR2 SNTAGT. The CDR3 is 15 residues long.

This clone has just one count. The rearrangement joins TRBV5-6 to TRBJ1-1; D is uncertain. Germline V lookup: CDR1 SGHDT, CDR2 YYEEEE. The CDR3 runs to 13 residues. V was clipped by 0 bases and J by 6 bases, with 9 bases between them. The CDR3 is CASSLVGVSEAFF. As DNA, the CDR3 is TGTGCCAGCAGCTTGGTCGGGGTGTCTGAAGCTTTCTTT.

This clone was picked up one time. The chain has TRBV6-5 and TRBJ2-1; TRBD2 matches 13 bases. The CDR3 is 15 residues long. V trimming: 4 bases; J trimming: 4 bases; junction bases outside the gene matches: 1. CDR1 and CDR2 (germline): MNHEY, SVGAGI. CDR3 residues: CASSWTSGGYNEQFF. The DNA of the CDR3 is TGTGCCAGCAGTTGGACTAGCGGGGGATACAATGAGCAGTTCTTC.

This clone is labeled medium-sized. This sample also contains other DNA sequences that code for the same CDR3. V is TRBV28 and J is TRBJ1-5; TRBD1 matches at 7 bases. Trimming cost V 5 bases and J 2 bases; bases outside gene matches: 3. Germline V gene data show CDR1 as MDHEN and CDR2 as SYDVKM. This CDR3 is built from 14 residues. This chain's CDR3 is CASSPGTGNQPQHF. The CDR3 nucleotides read TGTGCCAGCAGTCCCGGGACAGGCAATCAGCCCCAGCATTTT.

This chain connects TRBV7-2 to TRBJ2-2; no definite D call. The CDR3 extends over 14 amino acids. The ends were cut back, 2 bases at V and 6 bases at J, with 10 bases in the middle. Germline V gene sequence: CDR1 SGHTA, CDR2 FQGNSA. As DNA, the CDR3 is TGTGCCAGCAGCTTAACCGAGATTTCCGGGGAGCTGTTTTTT. Translated, it gives CASSLTEISGELFF.

The chain links TRBV28 to TRBJ1-6, with D possibly matching TRBD1 (5 bases). This CDR3 contains 17 residues. The V end was cut by 8 bases, the J end by 3 bases, with 20 bases between. Germline V gives CDR1 MDHEN, CDR2 SYDVKM. The CDR3: CASQTPGRKLYNSPLHF. In DNA form, the CDR3 reads TGTGCCAGCCAAACACCGGGACGGAAGCTCTATAATTCACCCCTCCACTTT. The full variable domain, in which reference TRBV28 and TRBJ1-6 provide the parts outside the CDR3, is DVKVTQSSRYLVKRTGEKVFLECVQDMDHENMFWYRQDPGLGLRLIYFSYDVKMKEKGDIPEGYSVSREKKERFSLILESASTNQTSMYLCASQTPGRKLYNSPLHFGNGTRLTVT.

This chain connects TRBV2 to TRBJ2-7, with D possibly TRBD1 on 5 matching bases. Trimming took 4 bases from V and 3 from J, leaving 10 bases between them. CDR3 length: 13 amino acids. Germline V gene lookup returns CDR1 SNHLY and CDR2 FYNNEI. The CDR3 reads CASSGTPFYEQYF. In DNA, the CDR3 is TGTGCCAGCAGTGGGACACCCTTCTACGAGCAGTACTTC. The complete variable domain, with remaining parts taken from reference TRBV2 and TRBJ2-7, reads EPEVTQTPSHQVTQMGQEVILRCVPISNHLYFYWYRQILGQKVEFLVSFYNNEISEKSEIFDDQFSVERPDGSNFTLKIRSTKLEDSAMYFCASSGTPFYEQYFGPGTRLTVT.

In this sample, this clone turned up a few times. V is TRBV5-1 and J is TRBJ2-1; the D gene is possibly TRBD1 (5 bases). The CDR3 totals 15 residues. Per the germline V gene, CDR1 is SGHRS and CDR2 is YFSETQ. Trimming pared 0 bases from V and 5 bases from J, leaving 12 bases between. CDR3 amino acids: CASSLEGQVHNEQFF. DNA of the CDR3: TGCGCCAGCAGCTTGGAGGGGCAAGTCCACAATGAGCAGTTCTTC. The entire variable domain, with the rest obtained from reference TRBV5-1 and TRBJ2-1, is as follows: KAGVTQTPRYLIKTRGQQVTLSCSPISGHRSVSWYQQTPGQGLQFLFEYFSETQRNKGNFPGRFSGRQFSNSRSEMNVSTLELGDSALYLCASSLEGQVHNEQFFGPGTRLTVL.